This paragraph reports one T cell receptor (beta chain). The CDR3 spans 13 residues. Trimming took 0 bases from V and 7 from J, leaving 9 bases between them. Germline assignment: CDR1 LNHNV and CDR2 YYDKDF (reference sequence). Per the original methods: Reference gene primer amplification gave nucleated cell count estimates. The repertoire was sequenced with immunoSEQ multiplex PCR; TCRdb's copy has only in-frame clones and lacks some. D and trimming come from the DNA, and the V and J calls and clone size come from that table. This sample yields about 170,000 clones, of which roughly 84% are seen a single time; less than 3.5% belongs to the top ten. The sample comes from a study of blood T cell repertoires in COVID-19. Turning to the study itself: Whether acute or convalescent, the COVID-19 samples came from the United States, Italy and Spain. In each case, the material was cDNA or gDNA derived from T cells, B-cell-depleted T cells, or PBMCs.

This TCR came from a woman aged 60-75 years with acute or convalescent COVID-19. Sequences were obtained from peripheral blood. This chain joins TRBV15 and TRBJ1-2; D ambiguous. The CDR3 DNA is TGTGCCACCAGCAGAGATTTACGGTTTGGCTACACCTTC. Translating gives CATSRDLRFGYTF. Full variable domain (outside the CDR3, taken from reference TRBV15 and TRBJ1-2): DAMVIQNPRYQVTQFGKPVTLSCSQTLNHNVMYWYQQKSSQAPKLLFHYYDKDFNNEADTPDNFQSRRPNTSFCFLDIRSPGLGDTAMYLCATSRDLRFGYTFGSGTRLTVV.